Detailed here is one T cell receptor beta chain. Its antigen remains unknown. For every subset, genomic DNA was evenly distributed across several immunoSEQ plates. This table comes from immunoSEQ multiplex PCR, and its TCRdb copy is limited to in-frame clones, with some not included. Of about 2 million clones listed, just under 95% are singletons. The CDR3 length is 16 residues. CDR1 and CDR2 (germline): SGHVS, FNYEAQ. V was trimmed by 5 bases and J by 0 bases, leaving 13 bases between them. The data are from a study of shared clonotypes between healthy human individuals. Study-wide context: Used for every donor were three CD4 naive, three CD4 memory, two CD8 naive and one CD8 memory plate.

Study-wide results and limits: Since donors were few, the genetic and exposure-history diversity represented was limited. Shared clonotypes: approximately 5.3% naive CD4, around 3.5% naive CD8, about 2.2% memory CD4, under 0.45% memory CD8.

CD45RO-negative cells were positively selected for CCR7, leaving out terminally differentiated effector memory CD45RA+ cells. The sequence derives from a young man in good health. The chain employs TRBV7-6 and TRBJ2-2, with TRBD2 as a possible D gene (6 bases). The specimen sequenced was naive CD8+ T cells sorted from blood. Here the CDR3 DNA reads TGTGCCAGCAGCCGGGGGAAGGGTTCGAACACCGGGGAGCTGTTTTTT. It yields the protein CASSRGKGSNTGELFF.